The 25 T cell receptor beta chains below were found in one sample sequenced in a study of blood T cell repertoires in COVID-19. Generated by immunoSEQ multiplex PCR, the TCRdb table keeps only in-frame clones and is missing some. The data hold 200,000 to 250,000 clones, with 75% to 85% observed a single time. Material: peripheral blood. The source of these receptors is a man aged 50-59 years with COVID-19, enrolled during active disease.

This clone was seen a single time. The chain combines TRBV23-1 with TRBJ1-5, with D perhaps matching TRBD1 (5 bases). TRBV23-1 is placed among ORFs of uncertain function. Trimming pared 8 bases from V and 1 base from J, leaving 18 bases between. The CDR3 sequence is 16 residues long. The DNA of the CDR3 is TGCGCCAGCTCTACCGACAGAGGTGGGAGCAATCAGCCCCAGCATTTT. It translates to CASSTDRGGSNQPQHF.

The chain has TRBV4-3 and TRBJ2-6; no firm D call. V lost 0 bases and J 1 base, leaving 10 bases between the germline ends. Looked up from germline, CDR1 is LGHNA and CDR2 is YSLEER. The CDR3 totals 17 residues. The CDR3: CASSQERGFSGANVLTF. The CDR3 nucleotides are TGCGCCAGCAGCCAAGAAAGAGGATTTTCTGGGGCCAACGTCCTGACTTTC.

This clone was observed a single time. The chain links TRBV4-3 to TRBJ1-1; 7 nucleotides agree with TRBD1. The CDR3 loop spans 17 amino acids. The germline CDR1 and CDR2 sequences are LGHNA and YSLEER. V was clipped by 0 bases and J by 0 bases; unmatched bases: 7. CDR3 coding DNA: TGCGCCAGCAGCCAAGAAGTACTGGGACAGCTGAACACTGAAGCTTTCTTT. Its protein product is CASSQEVLGQLNTEAFF.

This clone was seen a handful of times. The rearrangement uses TRBV4-2 and TRBJ2-7, with D maybe TRBD2 (7 bases). Germline-derived CDR1 and CDR2 are LGHNA and YNFKEQ. V lost 6 bases and J 5 bases, leaving 17 bases between the germline ends. The CDR3 length is 14 residues. CDR3 DNA sequence: TGTGCCAGCAGGGGGGGGGCAGGGAGCCACGAGCAGTACTTC. It yields the protein CASRGGAGSHEQYF.

J is TRBJ2-7 and V is TRBV12-3 or TRBV12-4, with D possibly TRBD1 on 6 matching bases. Trimming took 3 bases from V and 5 from J, leaving 11 bases between them. This CDR3 spans 13 amino acids. The CDR3 region is CASSLVDRNEQYF. CDR3 DNA sequence: TGTGCCAGCAGTTTGGTGGACAGAAACGAGCAGTACTTC.

The J gene is TRBJ1-4, the V gene TRBV19; D gene unclear. The germline V gene has CDR1 LNHDA and CDR2 SQIVND (reference sequence). The CDR3 has 15 amino acids. Trimming stripped 4 bases from V and 7 bases from J, with 16 bases between. CDR3 region: CASSNPLPAGEKLFF. The CDR3 DNA reads TGTGCCAGTAGTAACCCACTTCCTGCGGGTGAAAAACTGTTTTTT.

This clone was detected once. The rearrangement uses TRBV19 and TRBJ2-5; unclear D gene. CDR1 is LNHDA and CDR2 is SQIVND in the germline V gene (reference sequence). This CDR3 region has 14 residues. V shed 3 bases and J shed 1 base, with 9 bases lying between them. CDR3 sequence: CASSILRGQETQYF. DNA of the CDR3: TGTGCCAGTAGTATTCTCCGCGGCCAAGAGACCCAGTACTTC. The whole variable domain, filled in from reference TRBV19 and TRBJ2-5, reads DGGITQSPKYLFRKEGQNVTLSCEQNLNHDAMYWYRQDPGQGLRLIYYSQIVNDFQKGDIAEGYSVSREKKESFPLTVTSAQKNPTAFYLCASSILRGQETQYFGPGTRLLVL.

The rearrangement links TRBV7-2 to TRBJ1-3; D perhaps matches TRBD1 (5 bases). The CDR3 extends over 15 amino acids. From germline, CDR1 is SGHTA and CDR2 FQGNSA. V lost 6 bases and J lost 2, with 14 bases in between. For the CDR3, the DNA is TGTGCCAGCAGTTCCAGGGTGGTCACTGGAAACACCATATATTTT. As protein: CASSSRVVTGNTIYF.

This chain's CDR3 is CASSIAGVGTEAFF. CDR3 DNA sequence: TGTGCCAGTAGTATCGCCGGGGTGGGCACTGAAGCTTTCTTT. The chain carries TRBV19 and TRBJ1-1; D not resolved. V was pared by 3 bases and J by 4 bases, with 12 bases between. The CDR3 consists of 14 residues. Germline V gene sequence: CDR1 LNHDA, CDR2 SQIVND (reference sequence).

The chain uses TRBV18 and TRBJ2-7, with TRBD1 matching 9 bases. The CDR3 consists of 13 residues. V was clipped by 3 bases and J by 5 bases; unmatched bases: 2. The germline V gene has CDR1 KGHSH and CDR2 LQKENI. DNA for the CDR3: TGTGCCAGCTCACCTACAGGGGGCCACGAGCAGTACTTC. Translated: CASSPTGGHEQYF.

The V gene is TRBV4-1, the J gene TRBJ1-2, with 9 bases aligning to TRBD1. The CDR3 covers 15 residues. V trimming: 4 bases; J trimming: 5 bases; junction bases outside the gene matches: 8. Germline loops: CDR1 MGHRA, CDR2 YSYEKL. DNA of the CDR3: TGCGCCAGCAGCCCCCGGGACAGGGCCGGGTATGGCTACACCTTC. Translating gives CASSPRDRAGYGYTF.

The chain links TRBV6-6 to TRBJ1-6; 9 bases map to TRBD1. Germline CDR1 is MNHNY and CDR2 is SVGAGI (reference sequence). The CDR3 has 14 amino acids. V shed 5 bases, J shed 7 bases, and the junction held 3 bases outside the gene matches. CDR3 coding DNA: TGTGCCAGCAGTAAGACAGGGGGGAATTCACCCCTCCACTTT. Its translation is CASSKTGGNSPLHF.

This clone was recorded a few times. This chain links TRBV28 with TRBJ2-1; 8 bases are a match to TRBD2. CDR3 length: 16 amino acids. V shed 3 bases, J shed 4 bases, and the junction held 8 bases outside the gene matches. CDR1 MDHEN and CDR2 SYDVKM come from the germline V gene. As DNA, the CDR3 is TGTGCCAGCAGTTTTGCGGCTAGCGGGCTTTACAATGAGCAGTTCTTC. Translated: CASSFAASGLYNEQFF.

There are a few counts of this clone. The chain links TRBV27 to TRBJ2-3; TRBD2 might be the D (6 bases). This CDR3 comprises 15 residues. The germline CDR1 and CDR2 sequences are MNHEY and SMNVEV (reference sequence). The V gene lost 3 bases and the J gene lost 4 bases, with 14 bases spanning the gap. The CDR3 is CASSFQPWGADTQYF. CDR3 nucleotides: TGTGCCAGCAGTTTCCAGCCGTGGGGGGCAGATACGCAGTATTTT.

Turning to this clone: Different DNA sequences within this sample yield the same CDR3. This chain joins TRBV3-1 (or the pseudogene TRBV3-2) and TRBJ2-2; D is possibly TRBD2 (6 bases). Germline V gives CDR1 LGHDT, CDR2 YNNKEL (reference sequence). V gave up 4 bases and J gave up 5 bases, with 14 bases separating them. This CDR3 has 15 residues. The CDR3 DNA reads TGTGCCAGCAGCCCCTTCGGGGCGGGAACCGGGGAGCTGTTTTTT. Protein product: CASSPFGAGTGELFF.

The chain carries TRBV9 and TRBJ2-7, with D perhaps TRBD1 (5 bases). Germline V gives CDR1 SGDLS, CDR2 YYNGEE. V shed 0 bases and J shed 7 bases, with 17 bases lying between them. This CDR3 is built from 15 residues. CDR3 residues: CASSVGAGHLGEQYF. CDR3 in DNA: TGTGCCAGCAGCGTAGGAGCAGGGCACCTTGGGGAGCAGTACTTC.

The chain joins TRBV4-2 to TRBJ2-7; D not certain. This CDR3 has 16 amino acids. Germline CDR1 is LGHNA and CDR2 is YNFKEQ. V dropped 0 bases and J dropped 0 bases, with 12 bases sitting between them. CDR3 region: CASSQDLEALSYEQYF. Here the CDR3 DNA reads TGTGCCAGCAGCCAAGATTTAGAAGCTCTCTCCTACGAGCAGTACTTC.

V is TRBV5-5 and J is TRBJ2-2; D perhaps matches TRBD1 (6 bases). The CDR3 loop spans 13 amino acids. V gave up 3 bases and J gave up 8 bases, with 11 bases separating them. CDR1 is SGHKS, CDR2 YYEKEE, per germline (reference sequence). The CDR3 DNA sequence: TGTGCCAGCAGCTCGGACAGACTGGGGGAGCTGTTTTTT. Translation: CASSSDRLGELFF.

This sequence joins TRBV7-2 and TRBJ1-5, with D possibly TRBD1 on 6 matching bases. The CDR3 consists of 14 residues. Germline V gene sequence: CDR1 SGHTA, CDR2 FQGNSA. Trimming removed 5 bases from V and 5 bases from J, with 13 bases in between. The CDR3 coding sequence is TGTGCCAGCAGCCCATCACAGGGTTATCAGCCCCAGCATTTT. Its translation: CASSPSQGYQPQHF.

This clone has only one observation. The chain links TRBV30 to TRBJ2-7, with 12 bases lining up with TRBD1. There are 16 residues in the CDR3. The germline gives CDR1 GTSNPN, CDR2 SVGIG (reference sequence). Trimming at V came to 4 bases and at J to 4 bases, leaving 11 bases not matched to a gene. CDR3 loop: CAWKLIRDRGLYEQYF. CDR3 bases: TGTGCCTGGAAATTAATACGGGACAGGGGGCTTTACGAGCAGTACTTC.

The chain couples TRBV20-1 to TRBJ1-2; D may be TRBD1 (6 bases). The CDR3 is made up of 9 amino acids. CDR1 is DFQATT and CDR2 is SNEGSKA in the germline V gene (reference sequence). The CDR3 loop is CRGQPPYTF. The CDR3 nucleotides read TGCAGGGGACAACCTCCCTACACCTTC.

This chain joins TRBV5-1 and TRBJ2-1; D might be TRBD2 (5 bases). The V end was cut by 2 bases, the J end by 3 bases, with 12 bases between. The CDR3 runs 15 residues. Germline lookup yields CDR1 SGHRS and CDR2 YFSETQ. CDR3 sequence: CASSFAGSLYNEQFF. DNA for the CDR3: TGCGCCAGCAGCTTCGCGGGTTCCCTCTACAATGAGCAGTTCTTC.

V is TRBV11-2 and J is TRBJ1-2; unclear D gene. Germline V gives CDR1 SGHAT, CDR2 FQNNGV. The V gene lost 0 bases and the J gene lost 0 bases, with 11 bases spanning the gap. The CDR3 has 16 amino acids. CDR3 coding DNA: TGTGCCAGCAGCTTAGACCTGGGAGTTACTAACTATGGCTACACCTTC. This gives the protein CASSLDLGVTNYGYTF. Filled out from reference TRBV11-2 and TRBJ1-2, the complete variable domain reads EAGVAQSPRYKIIEKRQSVAFWCNPISGHATLYWYQQILGQGPKLLIQFQNNGVVDDSQLPKDRFSAERLKGVDSTLKIQPAKLEDSAVYLCASSLDLGVTNYGYTFGSGTRLTVV.

This clone was picked up one time. The chain uses TRBV24-1 and TRBJ2-5; the match to TRBD1 covers 9 bases. With 4 bases clipped from V and 5 bases from J, the junction kept 10 bases outside the gene matches. The V gene's germline CDR1 is KGHDR and CDR2 SFDVKD. The CDR3 is 16 residues long. The CDR3 sequence is CATSELQGARAETQYF. The CDR3, as DNA: TGTGCCACCAGTGAACTACAGGGGGCACGTGCGGAGACCCAGTACTTC.

This clone was counted a few times. The chain couples TRBV3-1 (or the pseudogene TRBV3-2) to TRBJ1-2; the D gene is possibly TRBD1 (6 bases). V was trimmed by 1 base and J by 1 base, leaving 13 bases between them. CDR1 LGHDT and CDR2 YNNKEL come from the germline V gene (reference sequence). This CDR3 is built from 16 residues. CDR3 protein: CASSQGLGGHNYGYTF. In DNA, the CDR3 is TGTGCCAGCAGCCAAGGACTCGGGGGGCATAACTATGGCTACACCTTC.